This T cell receptor beta chain came from a study of beta chain features in type 1 diabetes. Study in general: Age and gender were similar between patients and healthy donors, as were cell yields.

As regards this clone: What it binds is unknown.

The CDR3 runs to 13 residues. With 5 bases clipped from V and 5 bases from J, the junction kept 2 bases outside the gene matches. Germline V gives CDR1 MNHNY, CDR2 SVGAGI (reference sequence). Every bit of the isolated RNA underwent reverse transcription, so sequencing read expressed TCRB transcripts. Data came from immunoSEQ multiplex PCR; TCRdb stores just in-frame clones and leaves some out. Of 250,000 to 300,000 clones in the sample, roughly an eighth were seen once. General observations from the study: VDJ junctions from patients with type 1 diabetes contained fewer insertions and more deletions. Shortening that was moderate but significant affected the TCRB CDR3s of Type 1 diabetes patients in all four CD4+ subsets. Because the template was cDNA, high-expressing cells might be over-represented.

Purity above 98% was achieved in all sorted populations. V usage is TRBV6-6 and J usage is TRBJ2-2; 7 bases map to TRBD1. The receptor's source is a young man with type 1 diabetes. The sequenced sample was naive CD4+ T cells from blood. The CDR3 bases are TGTGCCAGCAGTAAACAGGGGACCGGGGAGCTGTTTTTT. Its translation: CASSKQGTGELFF.